A selection of T cell receptor beta chains follows, all from one sample in a study of metastatic and nonmetastatic thyroid tumors. TCRdb re-called the PCR reads with MiXCR. The repertoire consists of approximately 7,800 clones, with roughly 24% occurring once and the leading ten covering approximately 13%. The sequenced sample consisted of adjacent normal tissue. The source of these receptors is a female donor with papillary thyroid cancer or a benign thyroid nodule (not recorded which). Some clones in this sample may be carry-over from other donors' samples. The CDR3 runs from the conserved cysteine through the conserved F or W.

J: TRBJ2-7; V: TRBV20-1; CDR3: CSAIRRDRGRYEQHF
J: TRBJ2-7; V: TRBV30; CDR3: CAWSGHPKTFTYEQYF
J: TRBJ2-5; V: TRBV7-9; CDR3: CASSAGLAQETQYF
J: TRBJ2-5; V: TRBV20-1; CDR3: CSARDMASGRARGTQYF
J: TRBJ1-2; V: TRBV15; CDR3: CATSRPSVPTF
J: TRBJ2-3; V: TRBV2; CDR3: CASSGTSGRGLWRTDTQYF
J: TRBJ1-1; V: TRBV7-9; CDR3: CASSPNLSVEAFF
J: TRBJ1-1; V: TRBV5-1; CDR3: CASSLRGRTNTEAFF
J: TRBJ1-1; V: TRBV13; CDR3: CASSPPGQNTEAFF
J: TRBJ2-7; V: TRBV4-1; CDR3: CASSHLLGRDKSYEQYF
J: TRBJ2-7; V: TRBV2; CDR3: CAGSVVAVGYEQYF
J: TRBJ1-6; V: TRBV30; CDR3: CAWSWGRSPLHF
J: TRBJ1-1; V: TRBV5-1; CDR3: CASSLDRAVATEAFF
J: TRBJ1-1; V: TRBV20-1; CDR3: CSARGTGPVTEAFF
J: TRBJ2-2; V: TRBV20-1; CDR3: CSARGTGGVGPNTGELFF
J: TRBJ2-3; V: TRBV6-5; CDR3: CASSSWVADTQYF
J: TRBJ2-3; V: TRBV7-2; CDR3: CASSLGADTQYF
J: TRBJ1-4; V: TRBV20-1; CDR3: CSALPGTGATNEKLFF
J: TRBJ2-7; V: TRBV20-1; CDR3: CSARGEKYEQYF
J: TRBJ2-5; V: TRBV28; CDR3: CASSFLAGGKETQYF
J: TRBJ1-3; V: TRBV2; CDR3: CARNTGDSGNTIYF
J: TRBJ2-3; V: TRBV5-1; CDR3: CASSFLAGGEGTDTQYF
J: TRBJ2-1; V: TRBV19; CDR3: CASSILEADNEQFF
J: TRBJ1-2; V: TRBV3-1; CDR3: CASSLAVDRSYGYTF
J: TRBJ1-1; V: TRBV5-5; CDR3: CASSLEGVTEAFF
J: TRBJ2-3; V: TRBV29-1; CDR3: CSAVPTGTTADTQYF
J: TRBJ1-2; V: TRBV6-1; CDR3: CASRAERAYGYTF
J: TRBJ2-7; V: TRBV20-1; CDR3: CSADRGQSYEQYF
J: TRBJ2-7; V: TRBV20-1; CDR3: CSARRGGQYYEQYF
J: TRBJ2-7; V: TRBV28; CDR3: CASSLNRGLYEQYF
J: TRBJ1-3; V: TRBV6-1; CDR3: CASSEGRAGNTIYF
J: TRBJ1-1; V: TRBV7-2; CDR3: CASSHGRGNTEAFF
J: TRBJ2-5; V: TRBV5-1; CDR3: CASSLASRYTQYF
J: TRBJ1-1; V: TRBV5-5; CDR3: CASSLGQGSNTEAFF
J: TRBJ2-2; V: TRBV29-1; CDR3: CTYGRLANQYTGELFF
J: TRBJ2-2; V: TRBV15; CDR3: CATSRDRGRYGELFF
J: TRBJ1-5; V: TRBV12-3/TRBV12-4; CDR3: CASSPGQGGVQPQHF
J: TRBJ2-1; V: TRBV20-1; CDR3: CSARSGIRDEQFF
J: TRBJ2-5; V: TRBV28; CDR3: CASSPPPGETQYF
J: TRBJ1-1; V: TRBV6-1; CDR3: CAISEDPKNEAFF
J: TRBJ2-2; V: TRBV13; CDR3: CASSRTPGLAGTPGELFF
J: TRBJ2-5; V: TRBV13; CDR3: CASSLRNQETQYF
J: TRBJ2-2; V: TRBV11-1; CDR3: CASSQAGGGMAGELFF
J: TRBJ2-1; V: TRBV5-1; CDR3: CASSFGGVGERLGNEQFF
J: TRBJ2-2; V: TRBV4-1; CDR3: CASIAGTGGYGELFF
J: TRBJ2-1; V: TRBV2; CDR3: CAKKGKTYNEQFF
J: TRBJ2-7; V: TRBV29-1; CDR3: CSVRVDTAYEQYF
J: TRBJ2-1; V: TRBV29-1; CDR3: CSVEYPSGPFDEQFF
J: TRBJ1-6; V: TRBV2; CDR3: CASSETGGYSPLHF
J: TRBJ2-1; V: TRBV11-2; CDR3: CASSFGPQVTYNEQFF
J: TRBJ2-6; V: TRBV6-5; CDR3: CASGQGQEESHRANVLTF
J: NA; V: TRBV27; CDR3: CASSLDGNEQFF
J: TRBJ2-2; V: TRBV27; CDR3: CASSVYRGTGELFF
J: TRBJ2-1; V: TRBV28; CDR3: CAVKFGGVKQSSYNEQFF
J: TRBJ2-1; V: TRBV20-1; CDR3: CSASTAGLTTYNEQFF
J: TRBJ2-1; V: TRBV20-1; CDR3: CSAPGLAGVGNEQFF